This TCR beta chain stems from a study of blood T cells in healthy people across ages. The CDR3 is made up of 14 amino acids. The amount of total RNA extracted per sample was at least 5.5 micrograms. This clonotype was counted between two and nine times. A read error may explain this, as a much larger clone is one base away. A J-beta primer mix and a sample-barcoded 5' primer were used in a second PCR of about 7 to 12 cycles. One entry per CDR3 protein results from TCRdb running MiXCR on the 5' RACE reads. The sample yields around 870,000 distinct CDR3 sequences, 25% to 35% seen once. The origin of this receptor is an elderly woman in good health. Sequenced material: blood. The chain uses TRBV12-3 or TRBV12-4 and TRBJ1-2; D call uncertain. The CDR3 is CASSLSAPFYGCTF. The CDR3 DNA is TGTGCCAGCAGTTTATCCGCGCCGTTCTATGGCTGCACCTTC.